This T cell receptor (beta chain) was identified in a study of control samples from healthy donors and cancer patients. This clone was seen just once. V shed 2 bases and J shed 1 base, with 11 bases lying between them. Germline CDR1 reads KGHSH; CDR2 reads LQKENI. The CDR3 has 16 residues. Method: immunoSEQ multiplex PCR; TCRdb's copy keeps in-frame clones and lacks some. Of 48,000 or so clones listed, nearly 95% are singletons. This receptor was obtained from a woman between 50 and 59 years old with head and neck cancer. V usage is TRBV18 and J usage is TRBJ2-2; D unclear. Sequencing used PBMCs. CDR3 sequence reads: CASSPGHQENTGELFF. Written as DNA, the CDR3 is TGTGCCAGCTCACCAGGCCATCAGGAGAACACCGGGGAGCTGTTTTTT.